A single T cell receptor (beta chain) is shown here with its context. Generated by immunoSEQ multiplex PCR, the TCRdb table keeps only in-frame clones and is missing some. The data show 8,100 or so clones, about 28% seen once. Treatment here: randomized to nivolumab then ipilimumab (arm A) or the reverse (arm B). Germline CDR1 KGHSH, CDR2 LQKENI. The CDR3 extends over 15 amino acids. Trimming cost V 3 bases and J 0 bases, with 11 bases left between them. The sample originates from a study of sequential checkpoint blockade in melanoma. Study at large: After both sequences, patients received maintenance nivolumab. TCRβ was sequenced from DNA of 90 to 95 pretreatment tumors.

The chain combines TRBV18 with TRBJ1-2; a weak D match, TRBD1 (6 bases). Sequencing used tumor tissue (inferred from file names), obtained from a patient given nivolumab and ipilimumab in sequence. The source is a human donor with melanoma. The CDR3 here is CASSPRQDSNYGYTF. DNA of the CDR3: TGTGCCAGCTCACCGAGACAGGACTCTAACTATGGCTACACCTTC.